The rows below give T cell receptor beta chains drawn from one sample of a study of cytomegalovirus exposure and HLA in healthy donors. This table comes from immunoSEQ multiplex PCR, and its TCRdb copy is limited to in-frame clones, with some not included. The sample yields about 78,000 clones, around 80% seen once. Sequencing input: PBMCs. These receptors all come from a male donor in good health and CMV-seronegative. CDR3s include the opening cysteine and the closing phenylalanine or tryptophan. Each record gives: J gene, V gene, D gene, CDR3 protein, CDR3 DNA. A D gene is named only where the DNA matches it firmly.

J: TRBJ1-2; V: TRBV29-1; D: -; CDR3: CSVVEDSAYGYTF; DNA: TGCAGCGTCGTAGAAGACAGTGCCTATGGCTACACCTTC
J: TRBJ2-7; V: TRBV7-2; D: -; CDR3: CASSPRGLASYEQYF; DNA: TGTGCCAGCAGCCCACGTGGATTAGCGAGCTACGAGCAGTACTTC
J: TRBJ2-7; V: TRBV7-6; D: -; CDR3: CASSPAAGYEQYF; DNA: TGTGCCAGCAGTCCCGCCGCGGGGTACGAGCAGTACTTC
J: TRBJ1-1; V: TRBV6-5; D: -; CDR3: CASSLDSNTEAFF; DNA: TGTGCCAGCAGTCTAGACAGCAACACTGAAGCTTTCTTT
J: TRBJ1-3; V: TRBV5-1; D: -; CDR3: CASSLAPGLIDTIYF; DNA: TGCGCCAGCAGCTTGGCCCCAGGGTTGATAGACACCATATATTTT
J: TRBJ2-1; V: TRBV12-5; D: TRBD2; CDR3: CASGLPAGRGGSNEQFF; DNA: TGTGCTAGTGGTTTGCCCGCGGGACGGGGGGGAAGTAATGAGCAGTTCTTC
J: TRBJ1-2; V: TRBV11-2; D: -; CDR3: CASSLVQLGGYTF; DNA: TGTGCCAGCAGCTTAGTACAGCTTGGCGGCTACACCTTC
J: TRBJ1-1; V: TRBV6-1; D: TRBD1; CDR3: CATVPRTGPTEAFF; DNA: TGTGCCACCGTCCCTCGGACAGGGCCCACTGAAGCTTTCTTT
J: TRBJ2-1; V: TRBV2; D: -; CDR3: CASSEWANNEQFF; DNA: TGTGCCAGCAGTGAATGGGCTAACAATGAGCAGTTCTTC
J: TRBJ2-7; V: TRBV2; D: -; CDR3: CASSEALLLWEQSTYEQYF; DNA: TGTGCCAGCAGTGAGGCCCTATTGTTGTGGGAGCAATCCACCTACGAGCAGTACTTC
J: TRBJ2-1; V: TRBV5-1; D: -; CDR3: CASSLAGDNEQFF; DNA: TGCGCCAGCAGCTTGGCCGGAGACAATGAGCAGTTCTTC
J: TRBJ1-2; V: TRBV18; D: TRBD1; CDR3: CASSRDRGDGYTF; DNA: TGTGCCAGCTCCCGGGACAGGGGTGATGGCTACACCTTC